Listed here is a single T cell receptor (beta chain). This specimen belongs to a study of blood T cell repertoires in COVID-19. Study summary: T cells, B-cell-depleted T cells, or PBMCs supplied cDNA or gDNA.

V lost 7 bases and J 4 bases, leaving 21 bases between the germline ends. Germline V gene data show CDR1 as SGHTS and CDR2 as YDEGEE. The CDR3 contains 15 residues. In the original analysis: How many nucleated cells were present was estimated from reference gene primer amplification. Clones were sequenced by immunoSEQ multiplex PCR, and TCRdb holds only the in-frame ones, with some missing. The V and J calls and clone size were taken over from that table, and D and trimming were inferred from the DNA. The table includes around 150,000 clones, around 84% detected once. This receptor was obtained from a human donor with acute or convalescent COVID-19. The donor label of this sample is uncertain. What was sequenced was peripheral blood. The rearrangement uses TRBV5-8 and TRBJ2-7; D is perhaps TRBD2 (6 bases). The CDR3, as DNA: TGTGCCAGCGTTAGACGGGGGAACTTAATGTACGAGCAGTACTTC. Translated, it gives CASVRRGNLMYEQYF.